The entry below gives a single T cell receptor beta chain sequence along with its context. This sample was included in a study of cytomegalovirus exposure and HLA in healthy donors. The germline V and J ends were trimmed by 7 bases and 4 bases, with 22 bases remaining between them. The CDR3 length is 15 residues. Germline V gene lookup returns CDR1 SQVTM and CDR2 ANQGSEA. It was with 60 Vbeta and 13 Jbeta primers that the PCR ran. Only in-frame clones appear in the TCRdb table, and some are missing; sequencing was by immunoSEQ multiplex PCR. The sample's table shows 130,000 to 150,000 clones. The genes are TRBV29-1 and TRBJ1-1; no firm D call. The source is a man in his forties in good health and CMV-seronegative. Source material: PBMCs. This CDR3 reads CSAGYRWWESTEAFF. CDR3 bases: TGCAGCGCGGGTTACAGATGGTGGGAGAGCACTGAAGCTTTCTTT.